This T cell receptor (beta chain) was sequenced in a study of cytomegalovirus exposure and HLA in healthy donors. Overall study context: A prior study identified just under 120 million unique TCR beta sequences from around 180 million T cells.

Germline V lookup: CDR1 SGHRS, CDR2 YFSETQ. Deletions cut 4 bases from V and 3 bases from J, with 13 bases between. The CDR3 runs to 14 residues. Concerning this clone: Its specificity is not known.

The study's findings and limits: Later work showed greater clonal expansion in HLA-associated TCR beta chains than in equally common others.

PCR primers comprised 60 Vbeta and 13 Jbeta primers. The data were produced by immunoSEQ multiplex PCR, yet TCRdb's version contains in-frame clones alone and is incomplete. The repertoire includes around 100,000 clones, around 8% of them detected once, and 2.3% sits in the top ten. This TCR came from a man aged 50 or older in good health and CMV-seronegative. Sequenced input: PBMCs. The rearrangement links TRBV5-1 to TRBJ2-5; D is perhaps TRBD1 (5 bases). The CDR3 DNA is TGCGCCAGCAGCCCCGGTTCAGGGAAAGAGACCCAGTACTTC. This sequence encodes CASSPGSGKETQYF.